Sequencing of this TCR beta chain was carried out in a study of Graves' ophthalmopathy and Graves' hyperthyroidism. The authors amplified TCR beta CDR3 regions, and they did so from RNA transcripts for repertoire sequencing. HTBI-primed RT-PCR formed the first round, and a multiplex PCR formed the second. TCRdb redid the calling of the multiplex PCR reads with MiXCR, one entry per CDR3 protein. This table has roughly 480,000 distinct CDR3 sequences, 14% appearing once. Uncontrolled infections, other autoimmune diseases, pregnancy or lactation barred patients from enrollment. This clonotype was observed at least ten times. The antigen remains undetermined. CDR1 is MNHNS and CDR2 is SASEGT in the germline V gene. The CDR3 is made up of 13 amino acids. The V gene end was trimmed by 7 bases and the J gene end by 5 bases; junction bases not matched to a gene: 6. Study-level points and caveats: It was with 70.59% sensitivity and approximately 72% specificity that the model predicted ophthalmopathy progression. For separating ophthalmopathy from stable hyperthyroidism, a 13-signature model gave under 90% sensitivity and around 76% specificity. Blood samples also showed most expanded thyroid clonotypes exceeding 0.001 frequency.

The origin of this receptor is a woman under 40 with Graves' ophthalmopathy. The chain is built from TRBV6-1 and TRBJ2-5, with 8 bases aligning to TRBD2. Specimen: blood. For the CDR3, the DNA is TGTGCCAGCAAAAACGGCGGGGGGGAGACCCAGTACTTC. Its translation: CASKNGGGETQYF.